The present T cell receptor (beta chain) was sequenced within a study of cytomegalovirus exposure and HLA in healthy donors. Findings of the study overall: A later analysis by the authors found several of the most significant clusters apparently linked to common viral pathogens.

A note on this clone: Its antigen remains unknown.

In germline, CDR1 is SNHLY, CDR2 FYNNEI. V shed 4 bases and J shed 2 bases, with 9 bases lying between them. This CDR3 comprises 14 residues. It was with 60 Vbeta and 13 Jbeta primers that the PCR ran. Produced via immunoSEQ multiplex PCR; TCRdb's table is partial and in-frame only. Of around 100,000 clones listed, about three fifths are singletons. Material: PBMCs. The rearrangement joins TRBV2 to TRBJ2-1; the D gene is possibly TRBD2 (5 bases). This sequence was found in a human donor in good health. The CDR3 DNA follows: TGTGCCAGCAGTGGGACTGTAACCTACAATGAGCAGTTCTTC. It codes for CASSGTVTYNEQFF.